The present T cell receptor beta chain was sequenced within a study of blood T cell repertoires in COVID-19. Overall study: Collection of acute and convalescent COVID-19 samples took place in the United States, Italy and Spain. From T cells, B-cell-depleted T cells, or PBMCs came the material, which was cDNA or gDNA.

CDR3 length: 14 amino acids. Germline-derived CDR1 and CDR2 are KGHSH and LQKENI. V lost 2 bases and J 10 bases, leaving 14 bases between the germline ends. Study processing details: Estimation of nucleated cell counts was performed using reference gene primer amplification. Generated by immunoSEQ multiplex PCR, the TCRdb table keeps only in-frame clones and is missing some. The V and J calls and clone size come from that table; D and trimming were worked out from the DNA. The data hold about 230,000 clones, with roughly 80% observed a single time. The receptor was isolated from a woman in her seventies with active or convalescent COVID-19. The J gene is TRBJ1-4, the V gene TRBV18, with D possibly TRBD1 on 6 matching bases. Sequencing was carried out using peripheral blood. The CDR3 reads CASSPNRELGKLFF. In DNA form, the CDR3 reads TGTGCCAGCTCACCAAACAGGGAGCTAGGAAAACTGTTTTTT. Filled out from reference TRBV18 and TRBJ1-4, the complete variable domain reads NAGVMQNPRHLVRRRGQEARLRCSPMKGHSHVYWYRQLPEEGLKFMVYLQKENIIDESGMPKERFSAEFPKEGPSILRIQQVVRGDSAAYFCASSPNRELGKLFFGSGTQLSVL.